The source of this T cell receptor (beta chain) is a study of graft-versus-host responses after intestinal transplantation. Concerning this clone itself: Its antigen is undetermined.

The method was immunoSEQ multiplex PCR; TCRdb's version includes in-frame clones alone and lacks a portion of them. This sample carries about 71,000 clones, less than 95% of them seen once, and the ten largest clones take about 1.3%. Germline CDR1 reads LNHDA; CDR2 reads SQIVND (reference sequence). The ends lost 7 bases at V and 4 bases at J; junction bases unmatched: 5. This CDR3 contains 13 residues. The input for sequencing was unstimulated CD8+ T cells sorted from spleen or lymph node cells, taken before intestinal transplant. This sequence originates from a human donor who received an intestinal transplant. The genes are TRBV19 and TRBJ2-7; TRBD1 aligns across 9 bases. The CDR3 region is CASTAGTGYEQYF. The CDR3 DNA reads TGTGCCAGTACGGCCGGGACAGGGTACGAGCAGTACTTC.